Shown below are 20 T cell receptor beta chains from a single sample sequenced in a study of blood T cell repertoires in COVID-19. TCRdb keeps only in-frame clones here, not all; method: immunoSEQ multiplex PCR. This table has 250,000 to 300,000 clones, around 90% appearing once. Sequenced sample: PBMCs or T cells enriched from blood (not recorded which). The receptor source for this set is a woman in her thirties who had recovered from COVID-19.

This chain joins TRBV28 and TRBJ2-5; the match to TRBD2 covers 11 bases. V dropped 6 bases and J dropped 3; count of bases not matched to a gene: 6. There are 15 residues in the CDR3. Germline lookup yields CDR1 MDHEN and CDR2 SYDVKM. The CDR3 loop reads CASRVAGGRKETQYF. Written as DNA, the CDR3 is TGTGCCAGCAGGGTAGCGGGGGGGCGAAAAGAGACCCAGTACTTC.

CDR3 DNA sequence: TGTGCCTGGAGTGGGCGGGGGAATTCACCCCTCCACTTT. It is translated as CAWSGRGNSPLHF. This rearrangement joins TRBV30 to TRBJ1-6; TRBD1 might be the D (5 bases). V was pared by 1 base and J by 7 bases, with 8 bases between. The germline V gene has CDR1 GTSNPN and CDR2 SVGIG (reference sequence). The CDR3 has 13 amino acids.

The CDR3 DNA is TGTGCCAGCAGGGCCCCGGGACAGGGCTTGTCACCCCTCCACTTT. It yields the protein CASRAPGQGLSPLHF. The V and J genes are TRBV27 and TRBJ1-6, with TRBD1 matching over 9 bases. Losses at the gene ends were 6 bases for V and 10 bases for J; bases not matched to a gene: 10. The CDR3 length is 15 residues. The germline gives CDR1 MNHEY, CDR2 SMNVEV (reference sequence).

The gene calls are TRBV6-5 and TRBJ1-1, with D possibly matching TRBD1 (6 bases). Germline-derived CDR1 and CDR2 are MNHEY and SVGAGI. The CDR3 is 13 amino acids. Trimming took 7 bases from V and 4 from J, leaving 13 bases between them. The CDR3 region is CASIATGPTEAFF. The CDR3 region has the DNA TGTGCCAGCATCGCGACAGGCCCCACTGAAGCTTTCTTT.

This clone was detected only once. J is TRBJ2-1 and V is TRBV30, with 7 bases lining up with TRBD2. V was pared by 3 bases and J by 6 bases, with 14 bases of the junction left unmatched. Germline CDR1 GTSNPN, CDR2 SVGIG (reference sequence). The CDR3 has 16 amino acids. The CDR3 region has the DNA TGTGCCTGGAGCCCTGGTAGCGGGCTAATATCCAATGAGCAGTTCTTC. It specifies CAWSPGSGLISNEQFF.

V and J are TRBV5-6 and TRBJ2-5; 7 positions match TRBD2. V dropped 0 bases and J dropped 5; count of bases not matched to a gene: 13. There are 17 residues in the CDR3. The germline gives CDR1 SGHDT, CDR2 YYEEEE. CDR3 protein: CASSLASGRAFGETQYF. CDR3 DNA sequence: TGTGCCAGCAGCTTGGCTAGTGGGAGGGCGTTTGGTGAGACCCAGTACTTC.

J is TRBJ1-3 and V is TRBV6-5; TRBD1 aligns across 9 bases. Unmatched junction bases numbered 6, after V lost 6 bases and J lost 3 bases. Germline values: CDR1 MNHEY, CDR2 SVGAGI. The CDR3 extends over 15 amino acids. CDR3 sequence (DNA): TGTGCCAGCAGATACACAGGGGGCTTTGGAAACACCATATATTTT. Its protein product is CASRYTGGFGNTIYF.

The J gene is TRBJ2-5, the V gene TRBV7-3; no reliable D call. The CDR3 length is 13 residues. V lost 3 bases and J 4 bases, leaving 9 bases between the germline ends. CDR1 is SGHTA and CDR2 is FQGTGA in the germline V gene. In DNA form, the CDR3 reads TGTGCCAGCAGCTTCGCTCTAGGAGAGACCCAGTACTTC. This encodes CASSFALGETQYF.

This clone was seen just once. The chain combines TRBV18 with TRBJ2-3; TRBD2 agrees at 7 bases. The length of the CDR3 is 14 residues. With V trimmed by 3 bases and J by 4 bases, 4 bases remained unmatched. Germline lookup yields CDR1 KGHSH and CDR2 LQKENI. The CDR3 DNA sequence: TGTGCCAGCTCACCTAGGGAGGGCGCAGATACGCAGTATTTT. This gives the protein CASSPREGADTQYF.

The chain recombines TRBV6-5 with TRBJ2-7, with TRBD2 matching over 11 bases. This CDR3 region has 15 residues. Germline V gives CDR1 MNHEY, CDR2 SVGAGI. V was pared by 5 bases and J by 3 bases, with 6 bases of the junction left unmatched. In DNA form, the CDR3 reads TGTGCCAGCAGTACGTCTAGCGGGAGGTTCTACGAGCAGTACTTC. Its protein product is CASSTSSGRFYEQYF.

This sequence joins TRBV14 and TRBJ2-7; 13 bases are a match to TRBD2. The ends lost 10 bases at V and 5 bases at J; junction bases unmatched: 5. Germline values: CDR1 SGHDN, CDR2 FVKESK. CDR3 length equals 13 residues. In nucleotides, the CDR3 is TGTGCCACCAGGACTAGCGGGAGTCACGAGCAGTACTTC. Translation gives CATRTSGSHEQYF. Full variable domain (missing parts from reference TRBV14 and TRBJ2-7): EAGVTQFPSHSVIEKGQTVTLRCDPISGHDNLYWYRRVMGKEIKFLLHFVKESKQDESGMPNNRFLAERTGGTYSTLKVQPAELEDSGVYFCATRTSGSHEQYFGPGTRLTVT.

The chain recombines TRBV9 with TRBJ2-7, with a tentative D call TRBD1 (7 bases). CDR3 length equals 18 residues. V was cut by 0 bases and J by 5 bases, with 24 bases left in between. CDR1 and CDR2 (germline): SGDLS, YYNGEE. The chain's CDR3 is CASSVDGGGRASLNEQYF. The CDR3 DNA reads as TGTGCCAGCAGCGTAGATGGAGGGGGCCGCGCTAGTCTAAACGAGCAGTACTTC.

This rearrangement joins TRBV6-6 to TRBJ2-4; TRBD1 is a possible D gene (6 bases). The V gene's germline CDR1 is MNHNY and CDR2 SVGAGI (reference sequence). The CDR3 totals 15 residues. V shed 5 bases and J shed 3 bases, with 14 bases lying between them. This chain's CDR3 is CASSLTGLVKNIQYF. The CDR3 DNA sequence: TGTGCCAGCAGTCTTACAGGGCTGGTCAAAAACATTCAGTACTTC.

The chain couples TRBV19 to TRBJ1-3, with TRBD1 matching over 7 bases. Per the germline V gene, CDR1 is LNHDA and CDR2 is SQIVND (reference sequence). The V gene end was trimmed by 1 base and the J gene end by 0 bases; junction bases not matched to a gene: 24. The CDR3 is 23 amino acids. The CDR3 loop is CASSIGGGGLLTTGPVSGNTIYF. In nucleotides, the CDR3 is TGTGCCAGTAGTATAGGCGGAGGAGGTTTGCTGACGACAGGGCCGGTCTCTGGAAACACCATATATTTT.

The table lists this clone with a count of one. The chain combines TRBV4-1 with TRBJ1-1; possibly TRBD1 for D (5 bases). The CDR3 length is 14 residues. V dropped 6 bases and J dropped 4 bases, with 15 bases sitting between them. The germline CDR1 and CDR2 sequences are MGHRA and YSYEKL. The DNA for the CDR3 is TGCGCCAGCAGGGTTCCAGGGCGTCGCACTGAAGCTTTCTTT. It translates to CASRVPGRRTEAFF.

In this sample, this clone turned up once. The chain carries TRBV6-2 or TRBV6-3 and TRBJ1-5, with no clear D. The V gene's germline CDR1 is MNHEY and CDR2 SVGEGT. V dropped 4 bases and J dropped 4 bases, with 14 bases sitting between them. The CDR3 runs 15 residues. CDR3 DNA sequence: TGTGCCAGCAGTTTACGGAGGGCAAGAAATCAGCCCCAGCATTTT. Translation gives CASSLRRARNQPQHF.

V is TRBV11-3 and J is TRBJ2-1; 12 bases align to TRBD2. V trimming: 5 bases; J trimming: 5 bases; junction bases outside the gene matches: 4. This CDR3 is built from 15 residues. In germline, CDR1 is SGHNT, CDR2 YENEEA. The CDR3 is CASSPRTSGNNEQFF. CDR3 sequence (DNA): TGTGCCAGCAGCCCCCGGACTAGCGGGAACAATGAGCAGTTCTTC.

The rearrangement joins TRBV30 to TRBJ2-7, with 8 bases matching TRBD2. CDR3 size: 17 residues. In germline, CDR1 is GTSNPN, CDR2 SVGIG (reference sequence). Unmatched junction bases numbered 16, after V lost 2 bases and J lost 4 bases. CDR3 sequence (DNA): TGTGCCTGGAGTAACGGGCAGGCGGGACTAGTGGTTTACGAGCAGTACTTC. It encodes CAWSNGQAGLVVYEQYF.

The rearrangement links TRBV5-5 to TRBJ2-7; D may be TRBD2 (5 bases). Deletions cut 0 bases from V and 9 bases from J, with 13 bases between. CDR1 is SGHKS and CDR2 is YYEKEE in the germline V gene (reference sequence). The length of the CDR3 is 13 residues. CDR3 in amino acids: CASSLDPGLGQYF. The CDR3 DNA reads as TGTGCCAGCAGCTTGGACCCGGGGTTGGGGCAGTACTTC.

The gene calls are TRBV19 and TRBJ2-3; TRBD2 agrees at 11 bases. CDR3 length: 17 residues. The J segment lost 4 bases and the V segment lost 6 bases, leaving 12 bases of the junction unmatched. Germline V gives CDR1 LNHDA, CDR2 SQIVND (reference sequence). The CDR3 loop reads CASSLPIAGGPADTQYF. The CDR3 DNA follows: TGTGCCAGTAGCCTTCCCATAGCGGGAGGGCCGGCAGATACGCAGTATTTT. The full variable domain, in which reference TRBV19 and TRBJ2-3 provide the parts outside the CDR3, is DGGITQSPKYLFRKEGQNVTLSCEQNLNHDAMYWYRQDPGQGLRLIYYSQIVNDFQKGDIAEGYSVSREKKESFPLTVTSAQKNPTAFYLCASSLPIAGGPADTQYFGPGTRLTVL.